This T cell receptor beta chain was captured by sequencing in a study of cytomegalovirus exposure and HLA in healthy donors. The primer mix had 60 Vbeta and 13 Jbeta primers. Per the original data handling: Per a later analysis, the number of unique TCR beta chains was around 80 million, of which 10 million to 11 million were shared. Libraries were prepared by immunoSEQ multiplex PCR; TCRdb keeps only in-frame clonotypes and omits some of them. Clone size and V and J calls were adopted from that table, with D and trimming inferred from the DNA. The repertoire holds under 250,000 clones, approximately 79% seen once, with less than 2% in the top ten. Germline loops: CDR1 SGHNT, CDR2 YYREEE (reference sequence). Trimming took 0 bases from V and 4 from J, leaving 10 bases between them. The CDR3 consists of 14 residues.

The chain links TRBV5-4 to TRBJ1-2, with D possibly TRBD1 on 6 matching bases. Sample: PBMCs. The TCR originated in a male donor in good health and CMV-seronegative. This CDR3 is CASSLEGVRYGYTF. As DNA, the CDR3 is TGTGCCAGCAGCTTGGAGGGGGTCCGCTATGGCTACACCTTC.